Here is one TCR beta chain with its context. This sample was taken from a study of identical twins. V lost 6 bases and J 3 bases, leaving 12 bases between the germline ends. The CDR3 has 12 amino acids. Per germline, CDR1 SQVTM and CDR2 ANQGSEA. A single record per CDR3 protein comes from TCRdb applying MiXCR to the 5' RACE reads. Among 400,000 to 550,000 distinct CDR3 sequences listed, less than 25% were seen once. These data were also reused for a study on T cells expressing NK-cell markers. This second report adds: Clarity on HCMV specificity was lacking for the expanded NKG2C+ T cell clones.

Sample: CD4+ T cells sorted from blood. This clonotype originated in a woman between 18 and 30 years old in good health. This sequence joins TRBV29-1 and TRBJ2-7, with D possibly TRBD2 on 5 matching bases. CDR3 in amino acids: CSVQRSNYEQYF. The CDR3 nucleotides are TGCAGCGTCCAGCGGAGCAACTACGAGCAGTACTTC.